Included here is one T cell receptor beta chain sequence, with context. This clonotype has just a few counts. There is no known antigen for this receptor. Per-base quality was not reported, and no clone a single base away is much larger than it. Libraries were built with RT-PCR. The reads were generated on an Illumina HiSeq 2500. Starting from the raw public reads, TCRdb applied fastp trimming at Q25, assembled clones with MiXCR and retained in-frame beta chains. Rows are unified per CDR3 protein, each entry keeping the most common DNA and genes. In this sample the table shows approximately 170,000 distinct CDR3 sequences, over 9.5% of which occur a single time. The ten largest account for approximately 30% of the sample. The data were obtained in a study of response to subunit inactivated influenza vaccine (dated by TCRdb to 2016 to 2018). Regarding the complete study: Deep quantitative profiling of the T cell receptor repertoire was used in the study to follow responses to a trivalent subunit inactivated influenza vaccine.

The paper as a whole reports these results and caveats: The authors suggested that each seasonal influenza vaccination may recruit only a limited number of new T cells.

Taken from the germline V gene (reference sequence), the CDR1 and CDR2 loops are LGHDT and YNNKEL. Here V drops 0 bases and J drops 5 bases, and the junction holds 6 bases not matched to any gene. The CDR3, from cysteine to phenylalanine, totals 15 residues. CDR3 DNA only is kept here, 45 bases in frame from base 1. In addition, the sample was reused for a study of T cells expressing NK-cell markers. The second investigation adds: The TCR beta cDNA libraries were made using 5'RACE template switching, a step that added both a universal primer site and unique molecular identifiers. TCR beta-chain repertoires were profiled in sorted CD3+CD56+NKG2C+, CD3+CD56+NKG2C- and CD3+CD56-NKG2C+ T-cell subsets from several donors. Among the eight sequenced donors, seven were HCMV-seropositive and one was HCMV-seronegative. To restrict sorting to alphabetaTCR-expressing T cells, an anti-gammadeltaTCR antibody was added in several experiments. In a handful of donors, the dominant CD3+CD56+NKG2C+ clonotypes ranked among the top 10 CD8+ clonotypes, making up roughly 1.0-7.5% of CD8+ T cells. Those dominant clonotypes were again the most abundant among CD3+CD56-NKG2C+ cells in four donors, at roughly 25-60.1%. It remained unclear whether the expanded NKG2C-expressing T cell clones were specific for HCMV antigens. The study sequenced eight donors, all healthy volunteers chosen at random: three men and five women. To determine HCMV serostatus, a commercial ELISA kit was used to detect HCMV-specific IgG in serum. Ficoll density gradient centrifugation was used to isolate peripheral blood mononuclear cells from blood. Magnetic immunoseparation with Miltenyi isolation kits was used to isolate CD4+ and CD8+ T cells from PBMC. cDNA synthesis was primed from the TCR beta constant segment, followed by two successive PCR amplification steps. Libraries were sequenced as 2 x 150 bp reads on Illumina HiSeq 2000/2500, MiSeq or NextSeq. Reads were demultiplexed and grouped by UMI with MIGEC, and clonotypes were assembled and quantified with MiTCR. To remove erroneous sequences, TCR cDNA sequences were retained only when supported by two or more reads. The tcR package was used for downstream repertoire analysis, and clonotypes were matched across fractions by CDR3 nucleotide sequence plus V segment. VDJmatch was used to annotate antigen specificity against VDJdb, with one amino acid substitution in CDR3 allowed.

Material: CD8+ T cells sorted from PBMCs, obtained about 12 days after vaccination. The source is a man in his forties or fifties who received an inactivated influenza vaccine. Donor details come from another sample of the same person, matched by shared clones. This chain is built from TRBV3-1 and TRBJ1-2; 7 bases in the middle match TRBD1. The base sequence is TGTGCCAGCAGCCAAGATGAGGGGGCAGGGTATGGCTACACCTTC. Its protein reads: CASSQDEGAGYGYTF.